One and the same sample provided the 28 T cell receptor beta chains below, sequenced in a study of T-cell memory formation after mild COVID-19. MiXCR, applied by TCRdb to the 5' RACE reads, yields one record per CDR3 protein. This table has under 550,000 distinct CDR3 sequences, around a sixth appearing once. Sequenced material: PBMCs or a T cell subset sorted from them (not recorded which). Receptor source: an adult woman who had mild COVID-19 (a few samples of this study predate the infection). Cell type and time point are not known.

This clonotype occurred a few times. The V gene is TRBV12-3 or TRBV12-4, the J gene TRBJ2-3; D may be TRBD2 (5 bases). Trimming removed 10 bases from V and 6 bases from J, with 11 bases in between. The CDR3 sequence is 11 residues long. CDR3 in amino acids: CAIDGGDTQYF. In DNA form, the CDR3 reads TGTGCCATCGACGGCGGGGATACGCAGTATTTT.

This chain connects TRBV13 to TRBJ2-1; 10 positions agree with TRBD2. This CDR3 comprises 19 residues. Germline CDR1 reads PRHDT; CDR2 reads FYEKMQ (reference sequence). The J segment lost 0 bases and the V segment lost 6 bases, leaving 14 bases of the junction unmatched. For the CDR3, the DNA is TGTGCCAGCAGGGTAGGGCTAGCGGGAGCTGAGAGCTCCTACAATGAGCAGTTCTTC. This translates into CASRVGLAGAESSYNEQFF.

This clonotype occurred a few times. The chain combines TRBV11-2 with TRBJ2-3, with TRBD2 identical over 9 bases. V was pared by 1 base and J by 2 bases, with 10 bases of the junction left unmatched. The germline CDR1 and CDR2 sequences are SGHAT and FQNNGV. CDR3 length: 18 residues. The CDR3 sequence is CASSLGSVTSGTTDTQYF. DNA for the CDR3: TGTGCCAGCAGCTTAGGTTCCGTGACTAGCGGAACCACAGATACGCAGTATTTT.

Here the CDR3 DNA reads TGCAGCGTTGGCGTAGGAAACACCATATATTTT. This translates into CSVGVGNTIYF. This rearrangement joins TRBV29-1 to TRBJ1-3, with no clear D. V was cut by 4 bases and J by 4 bases, with 5 bases left in between. Per the germline V gene, CDR1 is SQVTM and CDR2 is ANQGSEA. CDR3 length equals 11 residues.

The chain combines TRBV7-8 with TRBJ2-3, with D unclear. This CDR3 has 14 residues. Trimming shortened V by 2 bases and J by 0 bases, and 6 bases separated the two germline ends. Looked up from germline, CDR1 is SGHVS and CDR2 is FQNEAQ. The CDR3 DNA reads TGTGCCAGCAGCTTATCAGCTAGCACAGATACGCAGTATTTT. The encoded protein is CASSLSASTDTQYF.

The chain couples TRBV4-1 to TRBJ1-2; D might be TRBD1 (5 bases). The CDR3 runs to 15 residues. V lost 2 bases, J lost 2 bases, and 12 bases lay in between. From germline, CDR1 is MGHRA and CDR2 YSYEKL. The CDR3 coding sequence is TGCGCCAGCAGCCAACGAACGGGGCCGAACTATGGCTACACCTTC. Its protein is CASSQRTGPNYGYTF.

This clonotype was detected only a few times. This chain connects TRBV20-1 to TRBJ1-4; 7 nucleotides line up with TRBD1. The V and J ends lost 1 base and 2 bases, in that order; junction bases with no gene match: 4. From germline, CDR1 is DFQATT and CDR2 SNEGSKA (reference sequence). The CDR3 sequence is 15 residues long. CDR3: CSARVTGQTNEKLFF. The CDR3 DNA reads TGCAGTGCTAGAGTCACGGGACAGACTAATGAAAAACTGTTTTTT.

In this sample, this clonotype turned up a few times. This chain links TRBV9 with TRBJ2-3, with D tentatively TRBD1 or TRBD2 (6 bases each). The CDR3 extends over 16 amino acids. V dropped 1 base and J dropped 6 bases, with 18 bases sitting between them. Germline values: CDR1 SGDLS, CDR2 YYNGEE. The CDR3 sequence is CASSVWGDKTVDTQYF. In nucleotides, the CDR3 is TGTGCCAGCAGCGTATGGGGGGACAAGACCGTCGATACGCAGTATTTT. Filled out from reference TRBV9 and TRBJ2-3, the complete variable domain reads DSGVTQTPKHLITATGQRVTLRCSPRSGDLSVYWYQQSLDQGLQFLIQYYNGEERAKGNILERFSAQQFPDLHSELNLSSLELGDSALYFCASSVWGDKTVDTQYFGPGTRLTVL.

Written as DNA, the CDR3 is TGTGCCAGCAGCCCAAACCAGGGTTCGCACTATGGCTACACCTTC. This gives the protein CASSPNQGSHYGYTF. The chain employs TRBV12-3 or TRBV12-4 and TRBJ1-2; TRBD1 is a possible D gene (5 bases). Trimming stripped 6 bases from V and 3 bases from J, with 17 bases between. The CDR3 spans 15 residues.

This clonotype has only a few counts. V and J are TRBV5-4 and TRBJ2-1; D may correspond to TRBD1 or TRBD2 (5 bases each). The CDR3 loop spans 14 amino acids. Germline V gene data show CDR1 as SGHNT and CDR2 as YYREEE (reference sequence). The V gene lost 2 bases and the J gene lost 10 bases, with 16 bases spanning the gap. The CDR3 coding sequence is TGTGCCAGCAGCTTCGGGACCGGTATTGGGGAGCAGTTCTTC. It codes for CASSFGTGIGEQFF.

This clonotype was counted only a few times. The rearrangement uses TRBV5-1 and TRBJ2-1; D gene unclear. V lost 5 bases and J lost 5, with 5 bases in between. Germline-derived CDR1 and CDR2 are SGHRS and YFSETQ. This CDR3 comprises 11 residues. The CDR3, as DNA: TGCGCCAGCAGGGATAACAATGAGCAGTTCTTC. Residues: CASRDNNEQFF.

Here the CDR3 DNA reads TGTGCCAGTCGGACAATCCCCTACGAGCAGTACTTC. As protein: CASRTIPYEQYF. The chain employs TRBV19 and TRBJ2-7; possibly TRBD1 for D (5 bases). The germline CDR1 and CDR2 sequences are LNHDA and SQIVND (reference sequence). The V end was cut by 8 bases, the J end by 2 bases, with 10 bases between. The CDR3 covers 12 residues.

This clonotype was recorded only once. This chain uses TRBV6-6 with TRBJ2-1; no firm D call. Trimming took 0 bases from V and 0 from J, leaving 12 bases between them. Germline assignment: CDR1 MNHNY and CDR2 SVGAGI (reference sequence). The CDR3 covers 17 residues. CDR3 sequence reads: CASSYSWQPSSYNEQFF. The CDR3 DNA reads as TGTGCCAGCAGTTACTCGTGGCAGCCGAGCTCCTACAATGAGCAGTTCTTC.

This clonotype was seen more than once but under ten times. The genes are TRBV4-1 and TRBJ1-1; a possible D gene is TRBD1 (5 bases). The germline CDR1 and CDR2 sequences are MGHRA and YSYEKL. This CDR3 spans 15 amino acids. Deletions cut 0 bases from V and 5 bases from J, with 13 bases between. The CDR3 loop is CASSQDLARVTEAFF. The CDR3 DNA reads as TGCGCCAGCAGCCAAGATCTTGCCAGGGTAACTGAAGCTTTCTTT.

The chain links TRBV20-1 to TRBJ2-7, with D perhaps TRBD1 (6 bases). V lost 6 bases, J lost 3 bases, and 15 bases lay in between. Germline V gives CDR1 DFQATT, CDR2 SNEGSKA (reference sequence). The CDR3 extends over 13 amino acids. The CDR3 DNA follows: TGCAGTGCCCCAGGGGTGGTCGGCTACGAGCAGTACTTC. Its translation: CSAPGVVGYEQYF.

CDR3 nucleotide sequence: TGTGCCAGTAGGCTCAGGGTAGCGGATCAGCCCCAGCATTTT. This encodes CASRLRVADQPQHF. This chain uses TRBV19 with TRBJ1-5; D perhaps matches TRBD1 (5 bases). CDR3 length equals 14 residues. V was trimmed by 6 bases and J by 5 bases, leaving 14 bases between them. Per germline, CDR1 LNHDA and CDR2 SQIVND (reference sequence).

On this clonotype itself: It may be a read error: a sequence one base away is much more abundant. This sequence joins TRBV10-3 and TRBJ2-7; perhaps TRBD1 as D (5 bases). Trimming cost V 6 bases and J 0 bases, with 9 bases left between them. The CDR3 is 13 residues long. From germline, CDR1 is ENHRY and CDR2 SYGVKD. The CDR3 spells CAIREQDSYEQYF. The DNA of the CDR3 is TGTGCCATCAGAGAACAGGACTCCTACGAGCAGTACTTC.

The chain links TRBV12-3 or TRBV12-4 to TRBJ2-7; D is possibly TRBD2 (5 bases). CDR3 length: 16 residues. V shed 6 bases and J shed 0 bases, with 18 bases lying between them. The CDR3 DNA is TGTGCCAGCAGCCCCCAGTCGGAGGTCCACTCCTACGAGCAGTACTTC. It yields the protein CASSPQSEVHSYEQYF.

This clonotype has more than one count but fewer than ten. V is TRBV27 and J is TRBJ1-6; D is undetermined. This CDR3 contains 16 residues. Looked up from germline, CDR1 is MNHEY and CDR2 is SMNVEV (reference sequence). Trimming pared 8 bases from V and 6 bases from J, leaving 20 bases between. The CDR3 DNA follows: TGTGCCAGCGGAGGAGGACGGAACGGGGTTAATTCACCCCTCCACTTT. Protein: CASGGGRNGVNSPLHF.

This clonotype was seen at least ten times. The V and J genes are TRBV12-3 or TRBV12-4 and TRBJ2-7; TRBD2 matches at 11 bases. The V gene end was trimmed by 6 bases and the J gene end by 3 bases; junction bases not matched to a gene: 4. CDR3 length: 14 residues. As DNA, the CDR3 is TGTGCCAGCAGCTTGGGGACTAGCGGCTACGAGCAGTACTTC. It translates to CASSLGTSGYEQYF.

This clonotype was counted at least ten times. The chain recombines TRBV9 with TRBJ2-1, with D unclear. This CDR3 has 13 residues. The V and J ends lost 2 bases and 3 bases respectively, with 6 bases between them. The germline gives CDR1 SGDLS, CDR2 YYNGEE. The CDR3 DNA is TGTGCCAGCAGCGTTGCTGGCTACAATGAGCAGTTCTTC. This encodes CASSVAGYNEQFF.

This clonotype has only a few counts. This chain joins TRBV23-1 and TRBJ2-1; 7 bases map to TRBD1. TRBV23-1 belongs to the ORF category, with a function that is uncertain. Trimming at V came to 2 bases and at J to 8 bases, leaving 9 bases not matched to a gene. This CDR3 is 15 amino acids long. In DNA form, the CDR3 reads TGCGCCAGCAGTCAAAGGACAGGCTGTAACCATGAGCAGTTCTTC. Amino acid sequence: CASSQRTGCNHEQFF.

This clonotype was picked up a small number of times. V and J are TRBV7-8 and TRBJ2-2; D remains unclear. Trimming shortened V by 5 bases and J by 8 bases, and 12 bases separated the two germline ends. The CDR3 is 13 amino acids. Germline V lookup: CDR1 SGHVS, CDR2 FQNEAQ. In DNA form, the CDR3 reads TGTGCCAGCAGCCAACCGCTCCGTGGGGAGCTGTTTTTT. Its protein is CASSQPLRGELFF.

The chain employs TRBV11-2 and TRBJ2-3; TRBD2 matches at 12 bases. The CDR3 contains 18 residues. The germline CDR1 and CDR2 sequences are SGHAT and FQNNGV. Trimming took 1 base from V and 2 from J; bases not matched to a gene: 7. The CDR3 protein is CASSLGTSGVLPTDTQYF. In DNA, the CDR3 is TGTGCCAGCAGCTTAGGGACTAGCGGGGTGTTACCCACAGATACGCAGTATTTT.

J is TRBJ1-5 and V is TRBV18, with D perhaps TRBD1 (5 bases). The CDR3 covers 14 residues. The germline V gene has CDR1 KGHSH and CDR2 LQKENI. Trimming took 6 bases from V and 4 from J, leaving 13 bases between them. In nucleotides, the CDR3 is TGTGCCAGCTCGGCCAGACAGAGTAATCAGCCCCAGCATTTT. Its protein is CASSARQSNQPQHF.

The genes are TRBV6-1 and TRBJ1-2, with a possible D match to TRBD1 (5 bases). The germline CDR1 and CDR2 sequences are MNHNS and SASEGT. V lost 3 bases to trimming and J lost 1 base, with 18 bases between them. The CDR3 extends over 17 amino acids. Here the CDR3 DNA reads TGTGCCAGCAGTGATGTTAGTACAGCAGACAGTAACTATGGCTACACCTTC. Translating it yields CASSDVSTADSNYGYTF.

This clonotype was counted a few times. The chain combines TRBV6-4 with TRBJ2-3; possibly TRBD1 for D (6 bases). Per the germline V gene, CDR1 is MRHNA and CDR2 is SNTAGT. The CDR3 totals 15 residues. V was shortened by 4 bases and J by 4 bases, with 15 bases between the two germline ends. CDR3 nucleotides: TGTGCCAGCAGTGTCGCAGGGGCCAGCGCAGATACGCAGTATTTT. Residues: CASSVAGASADTQYF.

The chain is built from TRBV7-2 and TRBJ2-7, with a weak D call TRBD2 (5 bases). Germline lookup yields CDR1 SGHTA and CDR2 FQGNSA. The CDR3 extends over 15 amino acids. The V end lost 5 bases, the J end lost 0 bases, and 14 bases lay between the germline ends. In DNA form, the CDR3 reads TGTGCCAGCAGCCAGTCCCCGGGGTTCTCCTACGAGCAGTACTTC. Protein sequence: CASSQSPGFSYEQYF.